These T cell receptor beta chains were read from a single sample in a study of shared clonotypes between healthy human individuals. The data were produced by immunoSEQ multiplex PCR, yet TCRdb's version contains in-frame clones alone and is incomplete. The table includes about 380,000 clones, roughly 96% detected once. The sequenced material came from memory CD8+ T cells sorted from blood. The receptors were gathered from a man aged 30 to 39 in good health. Both conserved end residues are part of each CDR3. D genes are given only for firm matches. Clone size is not always given. Where it is, it says once, few, many or a class for expanded clones.

CDR3aa | CDR3nt | j_gene | v_gene | d_gene | abundance
CASSLVPGEQYF | TGTGCCAGCAGCTTAGTTCCGGGAGAGCAGTACTTC | TRBJ2-7 | TRBV7-8 | . | .
CASSFKDGETYEQYF | TGCGCCAGCAGCTTTAAGGACGGAGAGACCTACGAGCAGTACTTC | TRBJ2-7 | TRBV5-1 | . | once
CASSNRGEKLFF | TGTGCCAGTAGTAACAGGGGTGAAAAACTGTTTTTT | TRBJ1-4 | TRBV19 | TRBD1 | .
CARSLGGTIIYNEQFF | TGTGCCAGAAGCTTGGGCGGGACAATTATCTACAATGAGCAGTTCTTC | TRBJ2-1 | TRBV5-3 | . | .
CASSLGGYSGANVLTF | TGTGCCAGCAGCTTAGGGGGGTACTCTGGGGCCAACGTCCTGACTTTC | TRBJ2-6 | TRBV11-2 | . | .
CASSLGLRTGGGKLFF | TGTGCCAGCAGCTTAGGTTTGCGGACAGGGGGCGGAAAACTGTTTTTT | TRBJ1-4 | TRBV7-8 | TRBD1 | .
CASSPRLAWEETQYF | TGTGCCAGCAGTCCCCGACTAGCTTGGGAAGAGACCCAGTACTTC | TRBJ2-5 | TRBV27 | TRBD2 | .
CAFGRGNYGYTF | TGTGCATTCGGCAGGGGTAACTATGGCTACACCTTC | TRBJ1-2 | TRBV30 | . | .
CAISESKGPGTGGTSGSTEQFF | TGTGCCATCAGTGAGTCGAAAGGACCCGGGACAGGGGGGACTAGCGGGAGTACTGAGCAGTTCTTC | TRBJ2-1 | TRBV10-3 | TRBD2 | .
CASSPRLGDRGYEQYF | TGTGCCAGCAGCCCCCGTCTGGGGGATAGGGGGTACGAGCAGTACTTC | TRBJ2-7 | TRBV27 | . | .
CASSLGVAGYEQYF | TGCGCCAGCAGCTTGGGGGTAGCGGGGTACGAGCAGTACTTC | TRBJ2-7 | TRBV5-1 | TRBD2 | .
CASSEWEFGEQYF | TGTGCCAGCAGTGAGTGGGAATTTGGCGAGCAGTACTTC | TRBJ2-7 | TRBV6-1 | . | .
CASSLSGSTDTQYF | TGTGCCAGCAGCCTTAGCGGGAGCACAGATACGCAGTATTTT | TRBJ2-3 | TRBV7-3 | TRBD2 | .
CASAPLVVRGQPQHF | TGTGCCAGCGCCCCCCTCGTGGTGCGGGGTCAGCCCCAGCATTTT | TRBJ1-5 | TRBV6-5 | . | .
CASSAGQAYEQYF | TGCGCCAGCAGTGCCGGACAGGCCTACGAGCAGTACTTC | TRBJ2-7 | TRBV10-1 | TRBD1 | .
CASRAAFGGEQYF | TGTGCCAGCAGAGCAGCCTTTGGGGGCGAGCAGTACTTC | TRBJ2-7 | TRBV2 | . | .
CASSDRQGQETQYF | TGTGCCAGCAGTGACCGACAGGGTCAAGAGACCCAGTACTTC | TRBJ2-5 | TRBV6-1 | TRBD1 | .
CASSPIGREHYGYTF | TGTGCCAGCTCACCAATAGGGAGGGAACACTATGGCTACACCTTC | TRBJ1-2 | TRBV18 | . | .
CASNTRGYYEQYF | TGTGCCAGCAATACAAGGGGATACTACGAGCAGTACTTC | TRBJ2-7 | TRBV28 | . | .
CASSQAAGKTTDTQYF | TGTGCCAGCAGCCAAGCTGCCGGGAAAACCACAGATACGCAGTATTTT | TRBJ2-3 | TRBV4-2 | . | .
CASSPGTSRSYEQYF | TGTGCCAGCAGCCCGGGGACTAGCAGATCCTACGAGCAGTACTTC | TRBJ2-7 | TRBV7-8 | TRBD2 | .
CASSYVAALMNNEQFF | TGTGCCAGCAGCTATGTAGCGGCACTGATGAACAATGAGCAGTTCTTC | TRBJ2-1 | TRBV7-9 | . | .
CAWNHRVSDEQYF | TGTGCCTGGAACCACAGGGTTTCGGACGAGCAGTACTTC | TRBJ2-7 | TRBV30 | . | .
CASSELAGSYEQYF | TGTGCCAGCAGTGAACTAGCGGGCTCCTACGAGCAGTACTTC | TRBJ2-7 | TRBV6-1 | TRBD2 | once
CASSLLGNQNNEQFF | TGTGCCAGCAGCTTGCTCGGAAATCAAAACAATGAGCAGTTCTTC | TRBJ2-1 | TRBV5-5 | . | .
CAWRDSRLAGGPYEQYF | TGTGCCTGGAGGGACTCCCGACTAGCGGGAGGGCCTTACGAGCAGTACTTC | TRBJ2-7 | TRBV30 | TRBD2 | .
CASSSTSEYNEQFF | TGTGCCAGCAGTTCTACTAGCGAATACAATGAGCAGTTCTTC | TRBJ2-1 | TRBV27 | TRBD2 | .
CASSPGTSGSNEQFF | TGCGCCAGCAGCCCCGGGACTAGCGGGAGCAATGAGCAGTTCTTC | TRBJ2-1 | TRBV5-1 | TRBD2 | .
CASSQDRAFDGYTF | TGTGCCAGCAGCCAGGACAGGGCTTTCGATGGCTACACCTTC | TRBJ1-2 | TRBV4-2 | TRBD1 | once
CASSGTAGTQYF | TGTGCCAGCAGCGGGACAGCGGGGACCCAGTACTTC | TRBJ2-5 | TRBV2 | . | once
CASSLGRLNGYTF | TGCGCCAGCAGCCTAGGACGGCTGAATGGCTACACCTTC | TRBJ1-2 | TRBV5-1 | . | .
CASSFRDSPSYEQYF | TGTGCCAGCAGCTTCCGGGACAGCCCTTCCTACGAGCAGTACTTC | TRBJ2-7 | TRBV2 | TRBD1 | .
CASSRDRGSDYGYTF | TGTGCCAGCAGCCGGGACAGGGGATCGGACTATGGCTACACCTTC | TRBJ1-2 | TRBV7-9 | TRBD1 | .